Following are 26 T cell receptor beta chains from one sample sequenced in a study of CD8 T cells in ankylosing spondylitis. Whole-study results and caveats: Seemingly characteristic of ankylosing spondylitis blood was a TCR beta motif consisting of fewer than 10 highly homologous variants.

No cognate antigen is known for these TCRs. TCRdb processed the 5' RACE reads anew with MiXCR; each CDR3 protein has one entry. Among 800,000 to 900,000 distinct CDR3 sequences listed, about 10% were seen once. Sequenced material: blood, either unsorted or a sorted T cell fraction (not recorded which). The receptors originated from a male donor with ankylosing spondylitis.

This clonotype was recorded a few times. The V call is TRBV29-1, the J call TRBJ2-5; 8 bases are a match to TRBD1. In germline, CDR1 is SQVTM, CDR2 ANQGSEA. This CDR3 region has 13 residues. The J segment lost 1 base and the V segment lost 8 bases, leaving 6 bases of the junction unmatched. The CDR3, as DNA: TGCAGCCTTCTACAGGGGGGCCAAGAGACCCAGTACTTC. Translation: CSLLQGGQETQYF.

The genes are TRBV11-2 and TRBJ2-7; weak D call: TRBD2 (5 bases). V dropped 3 bases and J dropped 2 bases, with 11 bases sitting between them. The CDR3 runs 14 residues. Germline V CDR1 and CDR2: SGHAT, FQNNGV. The DNA of the CDR3 is TGTGCCAGCAGCTTCGAGGACGGGACCTACGAGCAGTACTTC. Translating gives CASSFEDGTYEQYF.

This chain links TRBV6-5 with TRBJ2-5, with D perhaps matching TRBD1 (5 bases). The CDR3 sequence is 15 residues long. Germline values: CDR1 MNHEY, CDR2 SVGAGI. Trimming left V 0 bases short and J 3 bases short, with 11 bases between. CDR3 loop: CASSYSGRFEETQYF. The CDR3 DNA reads as TGTGCCAGCAGTTACTCGGGGCGGTTTGAAGAGACCCAGTACTTC.

In this sample, this clonotype turned up many times. V is TRBV7-3 and J is TRBJ1-1, with D unresolved. The CDR3 contains 13 residues. The germline CDR1 and CDR2 sequences are SGHTA and FQGTGA. The V and J ends lost 5 bases and 3 bases respectively, with 10 bases between them. CDR3 amino acids: CASSSTRDTEAFF. CDR3 DNA sequence: TGTGCCAGCAGCAGCACGAGGGACACTGAAGCTTTCTTT.

This sequence joins TRBV6-6 and TRBJ2-7; 7 bases line up with TRBD1. CDR1 is MNHNY, CDR2 SVGAGI, per germline (reference sequence). J was trimmed by 2 bases and V by 5 bases; bases with no gene match: 3. This CDR3 contains 13 residues. CDR3 nucleotides: TGTGCCAGCAGTAGGGGGCGAACCTACGAGCAGTACTTC. It specifies CASSRGRTYEQYF.

CDR3 sequence: CASSLAGFAYEQYF. The CDR3 nucleotides are TGTGCCAGCAGCCTGGCGGGTTTCGCCTACGAGCAGTACTTC. This rearrangement joins TRBV7-2 to TRBJ2-7; weak D call: TRBD2 (5 bases). The ends were cut back, 5 bases at V and 2 bases at J, with 13 bases in the middle. This CDR3 contains 14 residues. Germline V gene data show CDR1 as SGHTA and CDR2 as FQGNSA.

This clonotype was found many times. The chain couples TRBV7-9 to TRBJ1-1; TRBD1 is a possible D gene (5 bases). This CDR3 has 16 residues. CDR1 is SEHNR, CDR2 FQNEAQ, per germline (reference sequence). V was clipped by 4 bases and J by 1 base, with 16 bases between them. The CDR3 region has the DNA TGTGCCAGCAGCTCCCAAATGGGGCGAGGGAACACTGAAGCTTTCTTT. Translation gives CASSSQMGRGNTEAFF.

This clonotype was picked up a small number of times. This chain joins TRBV15 and TRBJ1-3; possible D gene TRBD1, 5 bases. V was pared by 3 bases and J by 9 bases, with 18 bases between. The CDR3 has 15 amino acids. Germline V gives CDR1 LNHNV, CDR2 YYDKDF (reference sequence). CDR3 coding DNA: TGTGCCACCAGCAGGCCTAAGGGACTCCACTCCACCATATATTTT. This gives the protein CATSRPKGLHSTIYF.

The J gene is TRBJ2-2, the V gene TRBV7-2; D remains ambiguous. V lost 3 bases and J lost 9, with 5 bases in between. The CDR3 spans 11 residues. Germline CDR1 is SGHTA and CDR2 is FQGNSA. This chain's CDR3 is CASSLGRELFF. The CDR3 DNA is TGTGCCAGCAGCTTGGGAAGGGAGCTGTTTTTT.

This clonotype was observed a few times. The rearrangement joins TRBV18 to TRBJ2-4, with D possibly being TRBD2 (6 bases). V lost 0 bases and J lost 6, with 9 bases in between. In germline, CDR1 is KGHSH, CDR2 LQKENI. This CDR3 region has 14 residues. CDR3 amino acids: CASSPPGLLNIQYF. DNA of the CDR3: TGTGCCAGCTCACCACCGGGACTTCTAAACATTCAGTACTTC.

This clonotype was seen a few times. This chain links TRBV20-1 with TRBJ1-6, with D possibly TRBD1 on 6 matching bases. Trimming pared 6 bases from V and 6 bases from J, leaving 18 bases between. The CDR3 extends over 15 amino acids. Per germline, CDR1 DFQATT and CDR2 SNEGSKA (reference sequence). Here the CDR3 reads CSAPGGPEFNSPLHF. The CDR3 region has the DNA TGCAGTGCCCCGGGGGGGCCCGAATTTAATTCACCCCTCCACTTT.

In its sample, this clonotype was seen a few times. The chain couples TRBV6-2 or TRBV6-3 to TRBJ2-6; 11 bases are shared with TRBD1. The V gene's germline CDR1 is MNHEY and CDR2 SVGEGT. V was pared by 4 bases and J by 2 bases, with 7 bases of the junction left unmatched. This CDR3 region has 18 residues. The chain's CDR3 is CASSSWTGGFTGANVLTF. The DNA of the CDR3 is TGTGCCAGCAGTTCCTGGACAGGGGGCTTCACTGGGGCCAACGTCCTGACTTTC.

This clonotype came up a few times. CDR3 loop: CASSARPLEAFF. CDR3 DNA: TGTGCCAGCAGTGCGCGCCCCCTTGAAGCTTTCTTT. This chain joins TRBV28 and TRBJ1-1; no clear D gene. Germline V gene lookup returns CDR1 MDHEN and CDR2 SYDVKM. Trimming pared 5 bases from V and 7 bases from J, leaving 11 bases between. The CDR3 extends over 12 amino acids.

CDR3 bases: TGTGCCAGCAACGACGTTAACAATGAGCAGTTCTTC. Its protein is CASNDVNNEQFF. The rearrangement links TRBV6-2 or TRBV6-3 to TRBJ2-1; the D is unclear. CDR1 MNHEY and CDR2 SVGEGT come from the germline V gene. Between the trimmed V and J ends, which lost 7 bases and 5 bases, there was a span of 9 bases. The CDR3 is 12 residues long.

In this sample, this clonotype turned up a few times. The chain employs TRBV20-1 and TRBJ1-1, with D uncertain. This CDR3 has 11 residues. V dropped 8 bases and J dropped 2 bases, with 9 bases sitting between them. Germline CDR1 and CDR2: DFQATT and SNEGSKA (reference sequence). This CDR3 reads CSTPQNTEAFF. The CDR3 DNA follows: TGCAGTACCCCCCAAAACACTGAAGCTTTCTTT.

The sample holds a few counts of this clonotype. The gene calls are TRBV5-1 and TRBJ1-5, with D tentatively TRBD1 (5 bases). Trimming stripped 4 bases from V and 3 bases from J, with 17 bases between. Germline V lookup: CDR1 SGHRS, CDR2 YFSETQ. This CDR3 comprises 16 residues. This CDR3 reads CASSTQANELNQPQHF. The CDR3 DNA sequence: TGCGCCAGCAGCACACAGGCCAACGAACTCAATCAGCCCCAGCATTTT.

This clonotype was seen many times. The chain joins TRBV12-3 or TRBV12-4 to TRBJ2-7; tentatively, D is TRBD2 (5 bases). The CDR3 covers 15 residues. The V gene lost 5 bases and the J gene lost 2 bases, with 16 bases spanning the gap. The CDR3 region is CASSKERGQTYEQYF. The CDR3 nucleotides are TGTGCCAGCAGTAAGGAACGAGGGCAGACCTACGAGCAGTACTTC.

The chain uses TRBV6-2 or TRBV6-3 and TRBJ2-1; 8 positions agree with TRBD2. The CDR3 contains 17 residues. With V trimmed by 6 bases and J by 9 bases, 19 bases remained unmatched. Germline CDR1 reads MNHEY; CDR2 reads SVGEGT. The CDR3 is CASSPSRTRLAMGEQFF. CDR3 nucleotides: TGTGCCAGCAGCCCTTCCCGGACGAGACTAGCGATGGGTGAGCAGTTCTTC.

This clonotype was detected a few times. V and J are TRBV29-1 and TRBJ2-7, with 7 bases fitting TRBD1. Trimming removed 0 bases from V and 4 bases from J; junction bases left unmatched: 9. The germline gives CDR1 SQVTM, CDR2 ANQGSEA. There are 15 residues in the CDR3. CDR3 sequence (DNA): TGCAGCGTTGAAGATCCTAAGACAGGGAATTACGAGCAGTACTTC. Protein: CSVEDPKTGNYEQYF.

This clonotype was counted only a few times. The CDR3 nucleotides are TGTGCCAGCAGCTTAGCGGGAAATTATGGCTACTATGGCTACACCTTC. Its protein product is CASSLAGNYGYYGYTF. This chain connects TRBV7-2 to TRBJ1-2; D remains ambiguous. Germline assignment: CDR1 SGHTA and CDR2 FQGNSA. The V end lost 0 bases, the J end lost 3 bases, and 14 bases lay between the germline ends. The CDR3 covers 16 residues.

The chain is built from TRBV20-1 and TRBJ1-1; D remains ambiguous. Germline CDR1 reads DFQATT; CDR2 reads SNEGSKA (reference sequence). Trimming removed 0 bases at V and 5 bases at J, with 13 bases between. CDR3 length equals 14 residues. CDR3 residues: CSARDQQSWTEAFF. As DNA, the CDR3 is TGCAGTGCTAGAGATCAGCAGAGTTGGACTGAAGCTTTCTTT.

The genes are TRBV4-3 and TRBJ1-4, with 7 bases identical to TRBD1. The CDR3 runs 14 residues. After removal of 1 base from V and 6 bases from J, the junction contained 2 bases not matched to a gene. From germline, CDR1 is LGHNA and CDR2 YSLEER. The CDR3 DNA sequence: TGCGCCAGCAGCCAAGCTGACAGGGATGAAAAACTGTTTTTT. This codes for CASSQADRDEKLFF.

The chain links TRBV28 to TRBJ2-5; possible D gene TRBD1, 5 bases. V lost 0 bases and J lost 5, with 7 bases in between. In germline, CDR1 is MDHEN, CDR2 SYDVKM. This CDR3 has 13 residues. This chain's CDR3 is CASSLWTVETQYF. DNA of the CDR3: TGTGCCAGCAGTTTATGGACAGTCGAGACCCAGTACTTC.

This clonotype was detected only a few times. This chain links TRBV15 with TRBJ2-2, with D possibly matching TRBD2 (6 bases). V lost 0 bases and J lost 6, with 11 bases in between. CDR3 length: 15 residues. Germline-derived CDR1 and CDR2 are LNHNV and YYDKDF (reference sequence). The CDR3 region is CATSRDIGGSGELFF. The CDR3 DNA reads TGTGCCACCAGCAGAGATATTGGAGGGTCCGGGGAGCTGTTTTTT.

The V and J genes are TRBV20-1 and TRBJ2-1; 8 bases fit TRBD2. J was trimmed by 4 bases and V by 1 base; bases with no gene match: 0. Germline V gives CDR1 DFQATT, CDR2 SNEGSKA (reference sequence). The CDR3 consists of 13 residues. DNA of the CDR3: TGCAGTGCTAGAGCTAGCGGGTACAATGAGCAGTTCTTC. Its protein is CSARASGYNEQFF.

This clonotype was seen a handful of times. The chain links TRBV20-1 to TRBJ1-4; D is possibly TRBD1 (6 bases). The germline gives CDR1 DFQATT, CDR2 SNEGSKA (reference sequence). V was clipped by 1 base and J by 6 bases, with 18 bases between them. The CDR3 runs to 16 residues. CDR3 sequence reads: CSARGAGEKEYEKLFF. Written as DNA, the CDR3 is TGCAGTGCTAGAGGGGCAGGGGAGAAGGAATATGAAAAACTGTTTTTT.